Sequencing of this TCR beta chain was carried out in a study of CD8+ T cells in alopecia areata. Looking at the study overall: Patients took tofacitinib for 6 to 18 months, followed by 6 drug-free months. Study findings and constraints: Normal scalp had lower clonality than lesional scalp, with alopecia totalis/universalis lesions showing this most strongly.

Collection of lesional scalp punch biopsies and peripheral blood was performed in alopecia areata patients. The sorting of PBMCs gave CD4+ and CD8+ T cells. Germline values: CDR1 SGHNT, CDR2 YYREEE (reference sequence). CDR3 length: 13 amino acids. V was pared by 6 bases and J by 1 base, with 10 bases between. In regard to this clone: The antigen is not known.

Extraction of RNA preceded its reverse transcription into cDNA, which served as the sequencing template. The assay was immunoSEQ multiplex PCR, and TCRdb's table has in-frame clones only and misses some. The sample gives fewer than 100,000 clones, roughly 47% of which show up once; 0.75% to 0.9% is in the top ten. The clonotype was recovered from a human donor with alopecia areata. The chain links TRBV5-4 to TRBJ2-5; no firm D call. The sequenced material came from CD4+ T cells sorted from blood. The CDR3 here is CASNTRFQETQYF. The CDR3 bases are TGTGCCAGCAATACCAGATTCCAAGAGACCCAGTACTTC.